The 15 T cell receptor beta chains listed next were all sequenced from one sample in a study of T cells expressing NK-cell markers. With the 5' RACE reads reprocessed, TCRdb shows one record per CDR3 protein and no DNA. The table for this sample gives a few hundred thousand distinct CDR3 sequences. The specimen sequenced was blood T cells: a sorted CD56 or NKG2C T cell subset, CD4+ or CD8+ T cells, or bulk PBMC T cells (not recorded which). The receptors derive from a man aged 18-75 years in good health.

The chain recombines TRBV27 with TRBJ2-2. The germline V gene has CDR1 MNHEY and CDR2 SMNVEV (reference sequence). This CDR3 contains 16 residues. CDR3 residues: CASSLSPTSNTGELFF.

CDR3 region: CASSMGGASNYGYTF. The chain is built from TRBV12-3 or TRBV12-4 and TRBJ1-2. The CDR3 has 15 amino acids.

The genes are TRBV6-1 and TRBJ2-1; TCRdb selects TRBD1, and the lack of DNA leaves this call unchecked. Per the germline V gene, CDR1 is MNHNS and CDR2 is SASEGT. The CDR3 totals 15 residues. CDR3: CASIQGFGANNEQFF.

CDR3 amino acids: CSAGTYGGSSYEQYF. The chain couples TRBV20-1 to TRBJ2-7; the D call of TRBD1 rests on TCRdb alone, since no DNA is present to check it. In germline, CDR1 is DFQATT, CDR2 SNEGSKA (reference sequence). The CDR3 has 15 amino acids.

This rearrangement joins TRBV2 to TRBJ1-6; TCRdb picks TRBD1, but there is no DNA to check that call. The CDR3 is 15 amino acids. From germline, CDR1 is SNHLY and CDR2 FYNNEI. The CDR3 sequence: CASSGQGQDVAPLHF.

The CDR3: CSAERGQQGSYEQYF. J is TRBJ2-7 and V is TRBV20-1; TCRdb's D call of TRBD1 is untestable without DNA. The CDR3 covers 15 residues. In germline, CDR1 is DFQATT, CDR2 SNEGSKA (reference sequence).

The chain combines TRBV7-9 with TRBJ2-3; TCRdb's D gene call, TRBD1, goes unchecked for lack of DNA. Germline V CDR1 and CDR2: SEHNR, FQNEAQ (reference sequence). The CDR3 is 16 amino acids. The CDR3 reads CASGGQGLRSVNTQYF.

The rearrangement links TRBV6-1 to TRBJ2-3. This CDR3 has 15 amino acids. Looked up from germline, CDR1 is MNHNS and CDR2 is SASEGT. CDR3 loop: CASSRTWTSTDTQYF.

The chain has TRBV13 and TRBJ2-5; TCRdb's D gene call, TRBD1, goes unchecked for lack of DNA. CDR3 length: 14 residues. Germline CDR1 reads PRHDT; CDR2 reads FYEKMQ (reference sequence). CDR3: CASSEQGGEETQYF.

This rearrangement joins TRBV12-3 or TRBV12-4 to TRBJ2-5; no DNA is available, so the TRBD1 call from TCRdb remains unchecked. The CDR3 totals 13 residues. The CDR3 sequence: CASKMPGGGTQYF.

The rearrangement links TRBV12-3 or TRBV12-4 to TRBJ2-3; TCRdb designates TRBD1, a call that cannot be tested without DNA. This CDR3 is 16 amino acids long. CDR3 region: CASSVGQVPTTDTQYF.

V and J are TRBV12-3 or TRBV12-4 and TRBJ1-1; TCRdb's D gene call, TRBD1, goes unchecked for lack of DNA. CDR3 length equals 15 residues. CDR3 sequence: CASSPRTGENTEAFF.

The V gene is TRBV18, the J gene TRBJ2-1. The germline V gene has CDR1 KGHSH and CDR2 LQKENI. The CDR3 extends over 15 amino acids. The chain's CDR3 is CASSPAGVAYNEQFF.

V usage is TRBV9 and J usage is TRBJ2-3; the D gene TCRdb calls, TRBD1, cannot be checked with no DNA. CDR3 size: 14 residues. CDR1 SGDLS and CDR2 YYNGEE come from the germline V gene. The CDR3 reads CASSGGVWTDTQYF.

The CDR3 is CSSRSSGVQETQYF. The rearrangement joins TRBV29-1 to TRBJ2-5; TCRdb's D call of TRBD2 is untestable without DNA. The CDR3 has 14 amino acids. Germline assignment: CDR1 SQVTM and CDR2 ANQGSEA. Supplemented by reference TRBV29-1 and TRBJ2-5, the full variable domain reads SAVISQKPSRDICQRGTSLTIQCQVDSQVTMMFWYRQQPGQSLTLIATANQGSEATYESGFVIDKFPISRPNLTFSTLTVSNMSPEDSSIYLCSSRSSGVQETQYFGPGTRLLVL.